This TCR beta chain comes out of a study of T cells in Graves' hyperthyroidism and ophthalmopathy. Study-wide results and caveats: Using 13 V-J features, a model discriminated ophthalmopathy from stable hyperthyroidism.

This clonotype was found a few times. Its specificity is not known. Germline-derived CDR1 and CDR2 are MNHNS and SASEGT. This CDR3 spans 16 amino acids. Trimming took 3 bases from V and 5 from J, leaving 19 bases between them. Amplification of TCR beta CDR3 regions was performed using RNA transcripts as template. With the HTBI primer set, the TCR CDR3 went through a first round of RT-PCR. MiXCR was run by TCRdb on the multiplex PCR reads, yielding one entry per CDR3 protein. This sample has 620,000 or so distinct CDR3 sequences, with approximately 14% found just once. The source is a woman aged 45-59 years with Graves' ophthalmopathy. The specimen sequenced was blood. The rearrangement joins TRBV6-1 to TRBJ1-1, with D possibly matching TRBD1 (5 bases). CDR3 residues: CASSEIRGQGWTEAFF. In DNA form, the CDR3 reads TGTGCCAGCAGTGAGATCCGTGGGCAGGGTTGGACTGAAGCTTTCTTT.